This T cell receptor beta chain was recorded in a study of blood T cell repertoires in COVID-19. The table came from immunoSEQ multiplex PCR; TCRdb's copy has only in-frame clones and leaves some out. The sample contains around 63,000 clones, about 87% of which appear only once. This CDR3 is built from 16 residues. V lost 0 bases to trimming and J lost 5 bases; unmatched junction nucleotides: 7. The germline V gene encodes CDR1 LGHNA and CDR2 YSLEER. The rearrangement links TRBV4-3 to TRBJ1-5, with TRBD1 matching over 7 bases. This clonotype was sampled from a man aged 60 to 75 with acute or convalescent COVID-19. The sequencing sample was made of peripheral blood. CDR3 loop: CASSQDATGTYQPQHF. The DNA of the CDR3 is TGCGCCAGCAGCCAAGATGCGACAGGGACTTATCAGCCCCAGCATTTT.